Following are 22 T cell receptor beta chains from one sample sequenced in a study of early T cells in non-severe SARS-CoV-2 infection. TCRdb called the 5' RACE reads again in MiXCR, with one record for every CDR3 protein. The table records about 110,000 distinct CDR3 sequences, about 12% of them present only once. The sample consisted of whole blood. The receptor source for this set is an adult who was a healthcare worker with PCR-confirmed SARS-CoV-2 infection or an uninfected control (not recorded which).

The chain uses TRBV10-2 and TRBJ2-1; TRBD2 might be the D (6 bases). Germline values: CDR1 WSHSY, CDR2 SAAADI. V was shortened by 5 bases and J by 9 bases, with 23 bases between the two germline ends. The CDR3 spans 16 residues. The CDR3 reads CASSTISSLVGGEQFF. In DNA, the CDR3 is TGCGCCAGCAGTACGATTAGCTCTCTCGTGGGGGGTGAGCAGTTCTTC.

This clonotype was recorded at least ten times. This chain uses TRBV12-3 or TRBV12-4 with TRBJ1-1; TRBD1 might be the D (5 bases). V lost 3 bases and J lost 5, with 22 bases in between. The CDR3 extends over 17 amino acids. The CDR3 spells CASSFLIRGVGGTEAFF. CDR3 sequence (DNA): TGTGCCAGCAGTTTCCTCATCCGGGGGGTCGGTGGAACTGAAGCTTTCTTT.

This chain links TRBV7-2 with TRBJ2-7, with TRBD2 identical over 9 bases. Germline CDR1 and CDR2: SGHTA and FQGNSA. The CDR3 covers 16 residues. V lost 5 bases to trimming and J lost 5 bases; unmatched junction nucleotides: 13. The CDR3 nucleotides are TGTGCCAGCAGCCCCTACCGGACTAGCGCAGGAGACGAGCAGTACTTC. This codes for CASSPYRTSAGDEQYF.

This clonotype has at least ten counts. This chain uses TRBV10-3 with TRBJ2-3; D might be TRBD2 (6 bases). V shed 10 bases and J shed 0 bases, with 11 bases lying between them. In germline, CDR1 is ENHRY, CDR2 SYGVKD. This CDR3 spans 13 amino acids. CDR3: CATSGTSTDTQYF. CDR3 DNA: TGTGCCACCTCCGGGACTAGCACAGATACGCAGTATTTT.

This clonotype was recorded a few times. This chain joins TRBV29-1 and TRBJ1-3; D not resolved. V lost 5 bases and J lost 0, with 2 bases in between. The CDR3 has 11 residues. Germline CDR1 SQVTM, CDR2 ANQGSEA. CDR3 in amino acids: CSVYSGNTIYF. CDR3 sequence (DNA): TGCAGCGTTTACTCTGGAAACACCATATATTTT.

This clonotype was seen a handful of times. The chain employs TRBV4-2 and TRBJ2-2; 7 bases line up with TRBD2. J was trimmed by 0 bases and V by 5 bases; bases with no gene match: 9. The CDR3 runs to 17 residues. Germline CDR1 and CDR2: LGHNA and YNFKEQ. CDR3 nucleotides: TGTGCCAGCAGCGGGAGGGGCAGTACACCGAACACCGGGGAGCTGTTTTTT. Translated: CASSGRGSTPNTGELFF.

This clonotype came up a few times. V gene TRBV25-1 combines with J gene TRBJ2-7, with D uncertain. The CDR3 is 10 amino acids. CDR1 and CDR2 from the germline V gene are MGHDK and SYGVNS. The V gene lost 7 bases and the J gene lost 4 bases, with 5 bases spanning the gap. The CDR3 DNA sequence: TGTGCCAGCACCCAATACGAGCAGTACTTC. Its translation is CASTQYEQYF.

The chain is built from TRBV12-5 and TRBJ2-5, with 16 bases matching TRBD2. V trimming: 9 bases; J trimming: 1 base; junction bases outside the gene matches: 11. This CDR3 region has 18 residues. Germline loops: CDR1 LGHNT, CDR2 FRNRAP. The CDR3 here is CASLIGTSGRALQETQYF. For the CDR3, the DNA is TGTGCTAGCCTGATCGGGACTAGCGGGAGGGCTCTCCAAGAGACCCAGTACTTC.

This clonotype was seen a handful of times. The chain combines TRBV29-1 with TRBJ2-1; D tentatively reads TRBD1 or TRBD2 (5 bases each). CDR1 is SQVTM and CDR2 is ANQGSEA in the germline V gene. V was cut by 7 bases and J by 0 bases, with 7 bases left in between. The CDR3 has 12 residues. The CDR3 region has the DNA TGCAGCGGGGGGAACTCCTACAATGAGCAGTTCTTC. Residues: CSGGNSYNEQFF.

There are a few counts of this clonotype. Here the CDR3 reads CASSLGGVYNEQFF. In DNA, the CDR3 is TGTGCCAGCAGTTTAGGAGGGGTCTACAATGAGCAGTTCTTC. The chain combines TRBV12-3 or TRBV12-4 with TRBJ2-1; the D gene could be TRBD1 or TRBD2 (5 bases each). V was shortened by 1 base and J by 3 bases, with 7 bases between the two germline ends. The CDR3 spans 14 residues.

Only a few counts were recorded for this clonotype. The chain combines TRBV20-1 with TRBJ2-5; 11 bases align to TRBD2. The germline V gene has CDR1 DFQATT and CDR2 SNEGSKA (reference sequence). This CDR3 comprises 15 residues. Trimming cost V 2 bases and J 4 bases; bases outside gene matches: 6. In nucleotides, the CDR3 is TGCAGTGCTAGACTAGCGGGGGGCCGGAGAGAGACCCAGTACTTC. Translated, it gives CSARLAGGRRETQYF.

CDR3 sequence: CASSAGQGSQDGYTF. CDR3 DNA: TGTGCCAGCAGCGCAGGACAGGGCAGTCAGGATGGCTACACCTTC. V and J are TRBV13 and TRBJ1-2; 8 nucleotides align to TRBD1. Germline lookup yields CDR1 PRHDT and CDR2 FYEKMQ (reference sequence). The J segment lost 6 bases and the V segment lost 5 bases, leaving 11 bases of the junction unmatched. The CDR3 sequence is 15 residues long.

The rearrangement joins TRBV6-2 or TRBV6-3 to TRBJ2-7, with D possibly being TRBD1 (6 bases). The length of the CDR3 is 15 residues. The germline V and J ends were trimmed by 7 bases and 5 bases, with 21 bases remaining between them. CDR1 is MNHEY, CDR2 SVGEGT, per germline. CDR3 nucleotides: TGTGCCAGCAAGATCCCAGGGGCAAACATCCACGAGCAGTACTTC. Protein: CASKIPGANIHEQYF.

Only one count was recorded for this clonotype. This chain uses TRBV10-3 with TRBJ1-6; 8 positions match TRBD1. This CDR3 region has 15 residues. In germline, CDR1 is ENHRY, CDR2 SYGVKD. Trimming at V came to 6 bases and at J to 8 bases, leaving 9 bases not matched to a gene. The CDR3 loop reads CAIRPGQAIHSPLHF. DNA for the CDR3: TGTGCCATCAGACCGGGACAGGCCATCCATTCACCCCTCCACTTT.

This clonotype was seen at least ten times. V gene TRBV7-2 combines with J gene TRBJ2-7, with D unresolved. Trimming left V 5 bases short and J 7 bases short, with 15 bases between. CDR3 length: 13 residues. Germline V lookup: CDR1 SGHTA, CDR2 FQGNSA. The CDR3 bases are TGTGCCAGCAGCCCTCCCGGGCTCCCGGAGCAGTACTTC. It yields the protein CASSPPGLPEQYF.

This clonotype was picked up one time. This chain uses TRBV29-1 with TRBJ1-1; D uncertain. CDR3 length equals 11 residues. The V gene's germline CDR1 is SQVTM and CDR2 ANQGSEA. With 5 bases removed from V and 1 base from J, the gap between germline ends came to 5 bases. CDR3 DNA: TGCAGCGTTAACACGAACACTGAAGCTTTCTTT. Amino acids: CSVNTNTEAFF.

CDR3 in amino acids: CASARGDSGANVLTF. DNA for the CDR3: TGTGCTAGTGCCAGGGGAGACTCTGGGGCCAACGTCCTGACTTTC. This chain joins TRBV12-5 and TRBJ2-6; maybe TRBD1 (6 bases). The CDR3 covers 15 residues. The germline V gene has CDR1 LGHNT and CDR2 FRNRAP. The germline V and J ends were trimmed by 7 bases and 0 bases, with 10 bases remaining between them.

This clonotype was observed a handful of times. The chain uses TRBV6-6 and TRBJ2-5; 8 bases fit TRBD2. From germline, CDR1 is MNHNY and CDR2 SVGAGI (reference sequence). This CDR3 is 17 amino acids long. The junction had 14 bases not matched to a gene; V was cut back by 6 bases and J by 2 bases. The CDR3 reads CASSPTRVAGTQETQYF. The CDR3 bases are TGTGCCAGCAGCCCCACCCGAGTAGCGGGGACGCAAGAGACCCAGTACTTC.

The table lists this clonotype with a few counts. The chain joins TRBV10-3 to TRBJ1-6, with D tentatively TRBD1 (6 bases). Germline CDR1 is ENHRY and CDR2 is SYGVKD. The CDR3 consists of 15 residues. The germline V and J ends were trimmed by 6 bases and 5 bases, with 14 bases remaining between them. Written as DNA, the CDR3 is TGTGCCATCAGCGAACAGGGAATCGATAATTCACCCCTCCACTTT. Protein: CAISEQGIDNSPLHF.

This clonotype was detected many times. This sequence joins TRBV10-2 and TRBJ2-7; D may be TRBD1 (6 bases). This CDR3 region has 13 residues. V dropped 6 bases and J dropped 3 bases, with 12 bases sitting between them. CDR1 is WSHSY and CDR2 is SAAADI in the germline V gene. The CDR3 region is CASRVVGGYEQYF. The CDR3 DNA follows: TGCGCCAGCAGGGTGGTAGGGGGCTACGAGCAGTACTTC.

Many counts were recorded for this clonotype. V is TRBV4-1 and J is TRBJ1-5; TRBD1 aligns across 7 bases. Germline V CDR1 and CDR2: MGHRA, YSYEKL. CDR3 size: 17 residues. V shed 0 bases, J shed 0 bases, and the junction held 5 bases outside the gene matches. As DNA, the CDR3 is TGCGCCAGCAGCCAAGAAGGGGGCCAAAATAGCAATCAGCCCCAGCATTTT. Protein: CASSQEGGQNSNQPQHF.

This clonotype has ten or more counts. This chain joins TRBV5-1 and TRBJ2-1; possibly TRBD1 or TRBD2 for D (6 bases each). Germline V gene sequence: CDR1 SGHRS, CDR2 YFSETQ. The CDR3 has 14 residues. Trimming shortened V by 4 bases and J by 8 bases, and 16 bases separated the two germline ends. In nucleotides, the CDR3 is TGCGCCAGCAGCCCGGGACCCGGGGGCCATGAGCAGTTCTTC. As protein: CASSPGPGGHEQFF.